This T cell receptor (beta chain) was profiled in a study of blood T cell repertoires in COVID-19. Here immunoSEQ multiplex PCR was the method, and the copy in TCRdb shows in-frame clones only, minus some. This sample has around 200,000 clones; 70% to 90% occur once, and the top ten carry about 2.2%. CDR1 is MNHEY, CDR2 SVGEGT, per germline. CDR3 length equals 14 residues. Details on this clone: Germline and junction disagree at one end, which may indicate a read error.

The receptor's source is a woman aged 45-60 years with acute or convalescent COVID-19. V is TRBV6-2 or TRBV6-3 and J is TRBJ2-3; TRBD2 matches at 12 bases. The specimen was peripheral blood. CDR3 in amino acids: CASSWGASGREVHF. CDR3 in DNA: TGTGCCAGCAGTTGGGGGGCTAGCGGGAGGGAGGTGCATTTT.